This T cell receptor (beta chain) was found in a study of control samples from healthy donors and cancer patients. The V and J ends lost 0 bases and 10 bases, in that order; junction bases with no gene match: 0. Germline CDR1 and CDR2: LNHNV and YYDKDF (reference sequence). CDR3 size: 12 residues. The table lists this clone with a few counts. Sequencing used immunoSEQ multiplex PCR; TCRdb keeps in-frame clones, though not all of them. The sample consists of about 53,000 clones, roughly 87% of them appearing once. V usage is TRBV15 and J usage is TRBJ1-2; 9 nucleotides match TRBD1. The specimen was PBMCs. This receptor was obtained from a man in his fifties or sixties with head and neck cancer. CDR3 coding DNA: TGTGCCACCAGCAGAGAACAGGGGGCCTACACCTTC. Translation: CATSREQGAYTF.